A selection of T cell receptor beta chains follows, all from one sample in a study of CD4 and CD8 cells across lung adenocarcinoma regions. TCRdb ran MiXCR on the PCR reads and lists one entry per CDR3 protein. In the table there are approximately 11,000 distinct CDR3 sequences, 53% of which are singletons. Sequenced input: CD4+ T cells from the center of a lung tumor. The receptors originated from a male donor with lung adenocarcinoma. The CD4 and CD8 labels of this study may be unreliable. Each CDR3 is given with its conserved first and last residue. Fields, in order: V gene, J gene, clone size, CDR3 protein. Expanded clones are given a class, and other clones once, few, many or no size at all.

v_call: TRBV10-3; j_call: TRBJ2-5; clone_size: -; cdr3_aa: CAISEQVLAGQETQYF
v_call: TRBV11-3; j_call: TRBJ2-3; clone_size: -; cdr3_aa: CASSHGESSDTQYF
v_call: TRBV6-5; j_call: TRBJ2-5; clone_size: -; cdr3_aa: CASGYGGRGTDTQYF
v_call: TRBV7-8; j_call: TRBJ2-1; clone_size: -; cdr3_aa: CASSLDGPEQFF
v_call: TRBV6-5; j_call: TRBJ2-3; clone_size: -; cdr3_aa: CASSSTGLAGGRRKDTQYF
v_call: TRBV20-1; j_call: -; clone_size: -; cdr3_aa: CSARVADNEQFF
v_call: TRBV6-5; j_call: TRBJ2-1; clone_size: many; cdr3_aa: CASSHPGQGHNEQFF
v_call: TRBV6-1; j_call: TRBJ2-4; clone_size: -; cdr3_aa: CASSEIGAGGQPANIAKNIQYF
v_call: TRBV28; j_call: TRBJ1-3; clone_size: medium-sized; cdr3_aa: CASSLRHTIYF
v_call: TRBV6-1; j_call: TRBJ2-3; clone_size: few; cdr3_aa: CASREGDRGSDTQYF
v_call: TRBV6-1; j_call: TRBJ2-2; clone_size: -; cdr3_aa: CASSEVTGELFF
v_call: TRBV27; j_call: TRBJ1-1; clone_size: medium-sized; cdr3_aa: CASVGRGGSLTEAFF
v_call: TRBV27; j_call: TRBJ1-1; clone_size: medium-sized; cdr3_aa: CASSSWTAKTVPTEAFF
v_call: TRBV7-2; j_call: TRBJ2-1; clone_size: medium-sized; cdr3_aa: CASSLGLLGVTGEQFF
v_call: TRBV6-1; j_call: TRBJ2-3; clone_size: -; cdr3_aa: CARGEGGREQETQYF